The 11 T cell receptor beta chains presented below share a single source sample, sequenced in a study of CD8+ T cells in alopecia areata. Indicated treatment: oral pan-JAK inhibitor, 5-10 mg twice daily. RNA was isolated and reverse transcribed to cDNA, the sequencing template. Here immunoSEQ multiplex PCR was the method, and the copy in TCRdb shows in-frame clones only, minus some. The sample lists 150,000 to 200,000 clones; under 80% were seen once. Here the sequenced sample was CD4+ T cells sorted from blood, taken around week 49, from a patient treated with tofacitinib. These receptors all stem from a human donor with alopecia areata.

This chain joins TRBV25-1 and TRBJ1-2, with D possibly being TRBD1 (5 bases). Germline-derived CDR1 and CDR2 are MGHDK and SYGVNS. This CDR3 contains 17 residues. Trimming shortened V by 0 bases and J by 8 bases, and 22 bases separated the two germline ends. The CDR3 DNA reads as TGTGCCAGCAGTGAATATTCAGGGTTTGAGCTGTCGGGAGGCTACACCTTC. This gives the protein CASSEYSGFELSGGYTF.

This clone was seen a few times. One end of the junction is discordant with germline, which a read error may explain. The rearrangement uses TRBV14 and TRBJ1-1; no definite D call. Germline assignment: CDR1 SGHDN and CDR2 FVKESK. The CDR3 has 13 residues. CDR3 nucleotide sequence: TGTGCCAGCAGCCCCCACCCGAACTCTGAAGCTTTCTTT. Its protein product is CASSPHPNSEAFF. Full variable domain (outside the CDR3, taken from reference TRBV14 and TRBJ1-1): EAGVTQFPSHSVIEKGQTVTLRCDPISGHDNLYWYRRVMGKEIKFLLHFVKESKQDESGMPNNRFLAERTGGTYSTLKVQPAELEDSGVYFCASSPHPNSEAFFGQGTRLTVV.

This clone was counted at least ten times. This chain connects TRBV6-4 to TRBJ2-3, with 7 bases fitting TRBD1. V trimming: 4 bases; J trimming: 4 bases; junction bases outside the gene matches: 11. The CDR3 contains 16 residues. Germline CDR1 and CDR2: MRHNA and SNTAGT. The CDR3 sequence: CASSVDPTGTPDTQYF. The CDR3, as DNA: TGTGCCAGCAGTGTAGACCCGACAGGGACCCCAGATACGCAGTATTTT.

The V gene is TRBV30, the J gene TRBJ2-5; no clear D gene. The CDR3 has 10 amino acids. The germline gives CDR1 GTSNPN, CDR2 SVGIG (reference sequence). Written as DNA, the CDR3 is TGTGCGTGGGGTTCAACGGTCCTGTACTTC. Translation: CAWGSTVLYF. Drawing the rest from reference TRBV30 and TRBJ2-5, the complete variable domain is SQTIHQWPATLVQPVGSPLSLECTVEGTSNPNLYWYRQAAGRGLQLLFYSVGIGQISSEVPQNLSASRPQDRQFILSSKKLLLSDSGFYLCAWGSTVLYFGPGTRLLVL.

This clone was recorded once. The chain recombines TRBV5-1 with TRBJ2-4; TRBD2 agrees at 7 bases. This CDR3 spans 14 amino acids. J was trimmed by 6 bases and V by 0 bases; bases with no gene match: 3. Germline V gene sequence: CDR1 SGHRS, CDR2 YFSETQ. CDR3 nucleotides: TGCGCCAGCAGCTTGGTTGGGACTACAAACATTCAGTACTTC. This gives the protein CASSLVGTTNIQYF.

The V and J genes are TRBV6-4 and TRBJ2-5, with 12 nucleotides matching TRBD2. This CDR3 contains 16 residues. The germline V gene encodes CDR1 MRHNA and CDR2 SNTAGT. V was pared by 0 bases and J by 7 bases, with 6 bases of the junction left unmatched. The CDR3 spells CASSDSKTSGGGTQYF. CDR3 bases: TGTGCCAGCAGTGACTCGAAGACTAGCGGGGGAGGGACCCAGTACTTC.

This sequence joins TRBV27 and TRBJ1-2; D is undetermined. The CDR3 is made up of 14 amino acids. The ends were cut back, 5 bases at V and 7 bases at J, with 17 bases in the middle. CDR1 and CDR2 from the germline V gene are MNHEY and SMNVEV (reference sequence). The CDR3 bases are TGTGCCAGCAGTGCTTGGGGTTCGACGACTGGCTACACCTTC. It encodes CASSAWGSTTGYTF.

The rearrangement uses TRBV14 and TRBJ1-1; D unclear. The germline V and J ends were trimmed by 4 bases and 7 bases, with 10 bases remaining between them. CDR3 length: 12 amino acids. The germline V gene has CDR1 SGHDN and CDR2 FVKESK. DNA for the CDR3: TGTGCCAGCAGCCTAACAGCCAGTGAAGCTTTCTTT. This gives the protein CASSLTASEAFF.

The chain joins TRBV18 to TRBJ1-1, with 7 positions matching TRBD1. V trimming: 6 bases; J trimming: 4 bases; junction bases outside the gene matches: 5. Germline lookup yields CDR1 KGHSH and CDR2 LQKENI. The CDR3 has 13 residues. The chain's CDR3 is CASSTGMGTEAFF. The DNA of the CDR3 is TGTGCCAGCTCGACAGGGATGGGCACTGAAGCTTTCTTT. The full variable domain, its missing parts supplied by reference TRBV18 and TRBJ1-1, is NAGVMQNPRHLVRRRGQEARLRCSPMKGHSHVYWYRQLPEEGLKFMVYLQKENIIDESGMPKERFSAEFPKEGPSILRIQQVVRGDSAAYFCASSTGMGTEAFFGQGTRLTVV.

This clone occurred a few times. The genes are TRBV4-3 and TRBJ1-6; the D gene is possibly TRBD1 (6 bases). The CDR3 consists of 16 residues. V was pared by 0 bases and J by 10 bases, with 16 bases between. CDR1 is LGHNA, CDR2 YSLEER, per germline. The CDR3 DNA sequence: TGCGCCAGCAGCCAAGAAGGTGGCAGGGGAGGCTCACCCCTCCACTTT. It codes for CASSQEGGRGGSPLHF.

The CDR3 nucleotides read TGCGCCAGCAGCTTGGCTAGCGGGGGATACGAGACCCAGTACTTC. It is translated as CASSLASGGYETQYF. The genes are TRBV5-1 and TRBJ2-5; 10 nucleotides line up with TRBD2. The CDR3 covers 15 residues. The V gene's germline CDR1 is SGHRS and CDR2 YFSETQ. The J segment lost 5 bases and the V segment lost 0 bases, leaving 4 bases of the junction unmatched.